Listed here are 16 T cell receptor beta chains from one sample, sequenced in a study of breast tumors, draining lymph nodes, adjacent tissues. TCRdb reanalysed the multiplex PCR reads using MiXCR and keeps one entry per CDR3 protein. In the table there are 150,000 to 200,000 distinct CDR3 sequences, 25% to 40% of which are singletons. The lymph nodes were axillary draining lymph nodes from breast cancer patients. The sequenced sample consisted of axillary lymph node tissue. These receptor sequences come from a female donor with breast cancer. Some clones in this sample may be carry-over from other donors' samples.

The V and J genes are TRBV7-2 and TRBJ2-4; 9 bases are shared with TRBD2. Germline CDR1 is SGHTA and CDR2 is FQGNSA. V trimming: 1 base; J trimming: 14 bases; junction bases outside the gene matches: 6. This CDR3 is built from 13 residues. CDR3 protein: CASSLDLRLAEYF. In nucleotides, the CDR3 is TGTGCCAGCAGCTTAGATCTCAGACTAGCGGAGTACTTC. The whole variable domain, filled in from reference TRBV7-2 and TRBJ2-4, reads GAGVSQSPSNKVTEKGKDVELRCDPISGHTALYWYRQSLGQGLEFLIYFQGNSAPDKSGLPSDRFSAERTGGSVSTLTIQRTQQEDSAVYLCASSLDLRLAEYFGAGTRLSVL.

In the case of this clonotype: Germline and junction disagree at one end, which may indicate a read error. J is TRBJ2-5 and V is TRBV7-3; TRBD2 matches 7 bases. Germline V CDR1 and CDR2: SGHTA, FQGTGA. The CDR3 extends over 13 amino acids. The CDR3 loop is CTSSIGRGETLYF. CDR3 in DNA: TGTACCAGCAGCATCGGACGGGGGGAGACCCTGTACTTC.

This clonotype came up many times. The junction does not match germline at one end; this may be a read error. The chain combines TRBV7-7 with TRBJ2-7; D not certain. The CDR3 has 13 residues. The V gene's germline CDR1 is SSHAT and CDR2 FNYEAQ (reference sequence). The CDR3 region is CASSPGIEAEQYF. Here the CDR3 DNA reads TGTGCTAGCAGCCCTGGGATAGAAGCCGAGCAGTACTTC. Together with reference TRBV7-7 and TRBJ2-7, the CDR3 gives the full variable domain: GAGVSQSPRYKVTKRGQDVTLRCDPISSHATLYWYQQALGQGPEFLTYFNYEAQPDKSGLPSDRFSAERPEGSISTLTIQRTEQRDSAMYRCASSPGIEAEQYFGPGTRLTVT.

This clonotype was seen many times. This chain connects TRBV10-1 to TRBJ2-2, with 10 bases aligning to TRBD2. After removal of 7 bases from V and 1 base from J, the junction contained 12 bases not matched to a gene. The CDR3 runs to 18 residues. CDR1 is WNHNN, CDR2 SYGVQD, per germline (reference sequence). The CDR3 region is CASKGGLAGGQNTGELFF. CDR3 DNA sequence: TGCGCCAGCAAGGGCGGGTTAGCGGGGGGACAGAACACCGGGGAGCTGTTTTTT.

This clonotype occurred many times. The chain uses TRBV20-1 and TRBJ2-5; TRBD2 matches at 10 bases. Germline CDR1 reads DFQATT; CDR2 reads SNEGSKA (reference sequence). V was pared by 0 bases and J by 5 bases, with 9 bases of the junction left unmatched. The CDR3 is made up of 16 amino acids. DNA of the CDR3: TGCAGTGCTAGAGATCGGTACAGCGGGAGGGGGGAGACCCAGTACTTC. Protein sequence: CSARDRYSGRGETQYF.

There are many counts of this clonotype. V and J are TRBV25-1 and TRBJ2-3, with D maybe TRBD2 (5 bases). The CDR3 is made up of 12 amino acids. Germline CDR1 and CDR2: MGHDK and SYGVNS. V was shortened by 5 bases and J by 5 bases, with 8 bases between the two germline ends. Written as DNA, the CDR3 is TGTGCCAGCAGTATCGGGGAAGATACGCAGTATTTT. It encodes CASSIGEDTQYF.

This clonotype was recorded many times. The DNA for the CDR3 is TGCAGCGGCCTTGGAGGGACCCAGTACTTC. It specifies CSGLGGTQYF. The chain recombines TRBV29-1 with TRBJ2-5; the D gene is possibly TRBD2 (5 bases). The CDR3 consists of 10 residues. From germline, CDR1 is SQVTM and CDR2 ANQGSEA. Trimming left V 7 bases short and J 7 bases short, with 10 bases between. Complete variable domain (other parts from reference TRBV29-1 and TRBJ2-5): SAVISQKPSRDICQRGTSLTIQCQVDSQVTMMFWYRQQPGQSLTLIATANQGSEATYESGFVIDKFPISRPNLTFSTLTVSNMSPEDSSIYLCSGLGGTQYFGPGTRLLVL.

The genes are TRBV12-3 or TRBV12-4 and TRBJ2-5; D gene uncertain. This CDR3 region has 13 residues. V was clipped by 3 bases and J by 8 bases, with 13 bases between them. The CDR3 loop is CASSFSGGKTQYF. The CDR3 region has the DNA TGTGCCAGCAGTTTCTCCGGTGGGAAAACCCAGTACTTC.

This clonotype showed up many times. This rearrangement joins TRBV4-1 to TRBJ2-7, with a weak D call TRBD1 (6 bases). The CDR3 contains 17 residues. Germline CDR1 reads MGHRA; CDR2 reads YSYEKL. V lost 0 bases and J 0 bases, leaving 15 bases between the germline ends. The CDR3, as DNA: TGCGCCAGCAGCCAAGATAGGTGGACAGAGAACTCCTACGAGCAGTACTTC. Amino acid sequence: CASSQDRWTENSYEQYF.

In regard to this clonotype: A much larger clone differs from this one at a single base, so this may be a read error. The CDR3 does not close with the conserved phenylalanine or tryptophan, likely indicating a read error. The genes are TRBV7-9 and TRBJ2-7; 10 bases align to TRBD1. The CDR3 length is 13 residues. Germline-derived CDR1 and CDR2 are SEHNR and FQNEAQ (reference sequence). Trimming removed 5 bases from V and 4 bases from J; junction bases left unmatched: 2. CDR3 bases: TGTGCCAGCAGCCGGGGACAGGGGTACGAGCAGTACTCC. It specifies CASSRGQGYEQYS.

This clonotype was recorded at least ten times. The chain employs TRBV6-6 and TRBJ2-3; TRBD2 matches 9 bases. Trimming cost V 5 bases and J 4 bases; bases outside gene matches: 13. Germline assignment: CDR1 MNHNY and CDR2 SVGAGI (reference sequence). This CDR3 is 17 amino acids long. The CDR3 loop is CASSLHPGAGGSDTQYF. The CDR3 nucleotides are TGTGCCAGCAGTCTCCATCCGGGAGCGGGGGGTTCAGATACGCAGTATTTT.

Many counts were recorded for this clonotype. J is TRBJ2-3 and V is TRBV5-8; possible D gene TRBD2, 6 bases. V was pared by 3 bases and J by 2 bases, with 7 bases between. CDR3 size: 13 residues. Germline V lookup: CDR1 SGHTS, CDR2 YDEGEE. The DNA of the CDR3 is TGTGCCAGCAGCTGGGGACTCACAGATACGCAGTATTTT. It translates to CASSWGLTDTQYF. The entire variable domain, with the rest obtained from reference TRBV5-8 and TRBJ2-3, is as follows: EAGVTQSPTHLIKTRGQQATLRCSPISGHTSVYWYQQALGLGLQFLLWYDEGEERNRGNFPPRFSGRQFPNYSSELNVNALELEDSALYLCASSWGLTDTQYFGPGTRLTVL.

This clonotype was counted many times. The gene calls are TRBV6-5 and TRBJ1-2, with 10 bases fitting TRBD1. From germline, CDR1 is MNHEY and CDR2 SVGAGI. The CDR3 spans 14 residues. V trimming: 6 bases; J trimming: 7 bases; junction bases outside the gene matches: 8. CDR3 sequence reads: CASSLGTGVTGYTF. The CDR3 DNA reads TGTGCCAGCAGCCTCGGGACAGGGGTGACTGGCTACACCTTC.

There are many counts of this clonotype. The genes are TRBV19 and TRBJ2-5, with TRBD1 matching over 9 bases. CDR1 is LNHDA, CDR2 SQIVND, per germline (reference sequence). The CDR3 loop spans 17 amino acids. Trimming at V came to 1 base and at J to 4 bases, leaving 10 bases not matched to a gene. The CDR3 sequence: CASSIGVLGQGRETQYF. The CDR3 DNA follows: TGTGCCAGTAGTATAGGGGTCTTAGGACAGGGGAGAGAGACCCAGTACTTC.

This clonotype was seen once. Being one base from a much bigger clone, this may be a read error. This chain links TRBV5-4 with TRBJ2-2; D possibly corresponds to TRBD2 (6 bases). The CDR3 spans 15 residues. CDR1 and CDR2 from the germline V gene are SGHNT and YYREEE (reference sequence). CDR3 nucleotide sequence: TGTGCCAGCAGCTTGGCGGCGGGGATGGGCGGGGAGCCGTTTTTT. Its protein is CASSLAAGMGGEPFF.

The genes are TRBV15 and TRBJ2-5, with D perhaps assigned TRBD1 or TRBD2 (6 bases each). From germline, CDR1 is LNHNV and CDR2 YYDKDF (reference sequence). This CDR3 region has 14 residues. Trimming removed 3 bases from V and 5 bases from J, with 13 bases in between. CDR3 protein: CATSRGGLAETQYF. CDR3 nucleotides: TGTGCCACCAGCAGGGGGGGCCTAGCTGAGACCCAGTACTTC.